This T cell receptor beta chain was sequenced during a study of blood T cell repertoires in COVID-19. Cohort assignment relied on participant-reported clinical history. TCRdb keeps only in-frame clones here, not all; method: immunoSEQ multiplex PCR. This table holds 170,000 or so clones, more than 75% found once. Sequencing was carried out using PBMCs or T cells enriched from blood (not recorded which). This clonotype was obtained from a woman in her forties or fifties who had recovered from COVID-19.

The chain's CDR3 is CATSDFWERGGVGEQFF. CDR3 in DNA: TGTGCCACCAGTGATTTCTGGGAGCGTGGGGGGGTCGGTGAGCAGTTCTTC. This chain joins TRBV24-1 and TRBJ2-1; 7 bases align to TRBD2. J gave up 9 bases and V 1 base, and 14 bases lay outside the gene matches. Germline loops: CDR1 KGHDR, CDR2 SFDVKD. The CDR3 runs 17 residues.